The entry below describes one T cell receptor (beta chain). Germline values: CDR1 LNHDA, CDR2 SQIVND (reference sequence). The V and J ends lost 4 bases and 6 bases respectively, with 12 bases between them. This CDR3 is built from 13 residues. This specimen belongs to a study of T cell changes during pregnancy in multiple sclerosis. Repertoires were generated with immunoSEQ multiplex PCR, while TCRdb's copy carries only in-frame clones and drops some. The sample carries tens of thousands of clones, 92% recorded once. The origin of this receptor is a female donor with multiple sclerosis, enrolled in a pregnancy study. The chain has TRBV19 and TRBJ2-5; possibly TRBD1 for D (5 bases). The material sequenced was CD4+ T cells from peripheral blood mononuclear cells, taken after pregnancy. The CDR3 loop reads CASSTEGAKTQYF. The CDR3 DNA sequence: TGTGCCAGTAGTACGGAAGGGGCAAAGACCCAGTACTTC.